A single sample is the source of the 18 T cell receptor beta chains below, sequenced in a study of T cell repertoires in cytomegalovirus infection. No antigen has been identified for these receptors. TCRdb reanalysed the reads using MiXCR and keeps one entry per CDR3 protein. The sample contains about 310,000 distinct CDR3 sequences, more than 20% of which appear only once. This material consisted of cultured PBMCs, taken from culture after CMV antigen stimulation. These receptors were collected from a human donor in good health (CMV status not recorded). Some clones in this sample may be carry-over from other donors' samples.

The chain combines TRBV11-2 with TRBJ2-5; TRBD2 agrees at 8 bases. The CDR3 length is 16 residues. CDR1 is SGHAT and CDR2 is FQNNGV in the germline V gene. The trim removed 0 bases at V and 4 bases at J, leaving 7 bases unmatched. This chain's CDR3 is CASSLDLAGGRETQYF. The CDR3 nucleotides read TGTGCCAGCAGCTTAGATCTTGCGGGAGGAAGAGAGACCCAGTACTTC.

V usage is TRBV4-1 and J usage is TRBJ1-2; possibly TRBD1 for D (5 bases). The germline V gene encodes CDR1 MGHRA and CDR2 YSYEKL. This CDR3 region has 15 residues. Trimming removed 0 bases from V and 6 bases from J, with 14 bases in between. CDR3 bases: TGCGCCAGCAGCCAAGATGAACGACAGTTTAATGGCTACACCTTC. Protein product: CASSQDERQFNGYTF.

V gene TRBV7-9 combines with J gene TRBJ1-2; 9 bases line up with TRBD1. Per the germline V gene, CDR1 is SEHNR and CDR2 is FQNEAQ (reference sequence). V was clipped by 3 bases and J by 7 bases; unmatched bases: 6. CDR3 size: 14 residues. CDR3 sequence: CASSFTGTGLGYTF. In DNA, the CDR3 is TGTGCCAGCAGCTTTACAGGGACAGGGCTTGGCTACACCTTC. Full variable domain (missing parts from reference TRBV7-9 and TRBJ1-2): DTGVSQNPRHKITKRGQNVTFRCDPISEHNRLYWYRQTLGQGPEFLTYFQNEAQLEKSRLLSDRFSAERPKGSFSTLEIQRTEQGDSAMYLCASSFTGTGLGYTFGSGTRLTVV.

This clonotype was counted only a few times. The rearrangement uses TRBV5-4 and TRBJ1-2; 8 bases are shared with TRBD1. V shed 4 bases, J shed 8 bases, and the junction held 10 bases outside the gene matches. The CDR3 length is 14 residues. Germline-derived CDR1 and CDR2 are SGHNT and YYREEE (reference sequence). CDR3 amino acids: CASSLGQVSEGYTF. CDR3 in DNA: TGTGCCAGCAGCCTGGGACAGGTCTCTGAGGGCTACACCTTC. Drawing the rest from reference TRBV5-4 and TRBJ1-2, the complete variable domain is ETGVTQSPTHLIKTRGQQVTLRCSSQSGHNTVSWYQQALGQGPQFIFQYYREEENGRGNFPPRFSGLQFPNYSSELNVNALELDDSALYLCASSLGQVSEGYTFGSGTRLTVV.

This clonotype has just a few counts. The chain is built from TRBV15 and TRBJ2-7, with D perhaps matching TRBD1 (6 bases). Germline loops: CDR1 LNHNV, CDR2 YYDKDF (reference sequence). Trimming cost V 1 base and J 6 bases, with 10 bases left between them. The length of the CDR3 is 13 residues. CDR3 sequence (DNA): TGTGCCACCAGCAGAGGTACAGGGTTCGAGCAGTACGTC. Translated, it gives CATSRGTGFEQYV.

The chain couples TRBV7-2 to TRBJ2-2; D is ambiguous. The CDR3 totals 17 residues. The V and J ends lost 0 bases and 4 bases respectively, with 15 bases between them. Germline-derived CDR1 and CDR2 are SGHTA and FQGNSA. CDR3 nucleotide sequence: TGTGCCAGCAGCTTAGCGTCCTCTTCGGTGGGCACCGGGGAGCTGTTTTTT. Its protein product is CASSLASSSVGTGELFF.

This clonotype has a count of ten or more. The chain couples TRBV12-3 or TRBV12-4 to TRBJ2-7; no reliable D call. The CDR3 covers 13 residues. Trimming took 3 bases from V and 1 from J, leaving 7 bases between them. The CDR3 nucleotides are TGTGCCAGCAGTTTGCACAGTTCCTACGAGCAGTACTTC. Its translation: CASSLHSSYEQYF.

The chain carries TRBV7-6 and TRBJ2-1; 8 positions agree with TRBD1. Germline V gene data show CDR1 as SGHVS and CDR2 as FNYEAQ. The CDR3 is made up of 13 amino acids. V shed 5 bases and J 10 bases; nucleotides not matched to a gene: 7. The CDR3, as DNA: TGTGCCAGCAGCCACGGACAGGGAGCGGAGCAGTTCTTC. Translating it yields CASSHGQGAEQFF.

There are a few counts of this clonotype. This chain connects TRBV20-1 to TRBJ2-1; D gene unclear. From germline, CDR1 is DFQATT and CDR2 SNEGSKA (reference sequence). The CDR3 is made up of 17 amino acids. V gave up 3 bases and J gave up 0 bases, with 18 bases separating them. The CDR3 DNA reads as TGCAGTGCTAGGAGACGGACGGTCTCAAGCTCCTACAATGAGCAGTTCTTC. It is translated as CSARRRTVSSSYNEQFF.

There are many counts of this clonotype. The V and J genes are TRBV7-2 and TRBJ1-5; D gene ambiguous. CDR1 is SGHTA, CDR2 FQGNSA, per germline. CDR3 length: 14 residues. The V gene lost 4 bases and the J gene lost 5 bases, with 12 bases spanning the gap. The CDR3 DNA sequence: TGTGCCAGCAGCTCAGGACGGAAAGATCAGCCCCAGCATTTT. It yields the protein CASSSGRKDQPQHF.

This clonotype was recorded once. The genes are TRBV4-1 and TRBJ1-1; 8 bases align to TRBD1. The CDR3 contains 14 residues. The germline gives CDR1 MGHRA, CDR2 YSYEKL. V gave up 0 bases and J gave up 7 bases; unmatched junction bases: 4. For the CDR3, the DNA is TGCGCCAGCAGCCAAGACAGGGGGCTCGGTGAAGCTTTCTTT. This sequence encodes CASSQDRGLGEAFF.

The CDR3 DNA reads TGTGCCAGCAGCCATAGACAGGGAGGTGGCACTGAAGCTTTCTTT. Residues: CASSHRQGGGTEAFF. The V call is TRBV3-1, the J call TRBJ1-1, with 7 bases identical to TRBD1. Germline V gene data show CDR1 as LGHDT and CDR2 as YNNKEL (reference sequence). CDR3 length: 15 residues. V shed 3 bases and J 4 bases; nucleotides not matched to a gene: 8.

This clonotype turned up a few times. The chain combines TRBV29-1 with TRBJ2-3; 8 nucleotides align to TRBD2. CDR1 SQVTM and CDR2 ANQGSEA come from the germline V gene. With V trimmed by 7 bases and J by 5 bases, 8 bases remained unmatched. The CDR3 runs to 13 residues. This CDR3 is CSGEREKGDTQYF. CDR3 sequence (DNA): TGCAGCGGTGAGCGGGAGAAGGGAGATACGCAGTATTTT.

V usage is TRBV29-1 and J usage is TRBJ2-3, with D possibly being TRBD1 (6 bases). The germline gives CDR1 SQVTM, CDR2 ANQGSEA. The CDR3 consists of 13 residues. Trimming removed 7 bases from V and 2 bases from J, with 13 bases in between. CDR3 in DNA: TGCAGCGCACCGGGACAAGACACAGATACGCAGTATTTT. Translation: CSAPGQDTDTQYF.

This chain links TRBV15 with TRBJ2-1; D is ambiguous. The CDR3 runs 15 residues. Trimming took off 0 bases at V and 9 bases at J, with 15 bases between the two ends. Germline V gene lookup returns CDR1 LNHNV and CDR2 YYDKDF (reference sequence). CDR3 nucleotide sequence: TGTGCCACCAGCAGAGATACGGGTCTTCGGCTTGAGCAGTTCTTC. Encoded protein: CATSRDTGLRLEQFF. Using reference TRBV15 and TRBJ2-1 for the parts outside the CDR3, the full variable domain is DAMVIQNPRYQVTQFGKPVTLSCSQTLNHNVMYWYQQKSSQAPKLLFHYYDKDFNNEADTPDNFQSRRPNTSFCFLDIRSPGLGDTAMYLCATSRDTGLRLEQFFGPGTRLTVL.

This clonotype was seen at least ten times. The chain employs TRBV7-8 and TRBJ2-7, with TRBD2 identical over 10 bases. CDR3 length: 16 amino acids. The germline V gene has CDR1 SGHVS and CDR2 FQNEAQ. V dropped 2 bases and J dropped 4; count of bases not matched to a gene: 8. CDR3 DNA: TGTGCCAGCAGCTTACGAGGACTAGCGGAGGGATACGAGCAGTACGTC. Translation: CASSLRGLAEGYEQYV.

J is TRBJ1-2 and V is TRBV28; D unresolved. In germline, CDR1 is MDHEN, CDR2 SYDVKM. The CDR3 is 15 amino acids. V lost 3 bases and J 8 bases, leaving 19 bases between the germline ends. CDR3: CASSFDRQPARGYTF. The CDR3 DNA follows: TGTGCCAGCAGTTTCGACCGGCAGCCCGCTAGGGGCTACACCTTC.

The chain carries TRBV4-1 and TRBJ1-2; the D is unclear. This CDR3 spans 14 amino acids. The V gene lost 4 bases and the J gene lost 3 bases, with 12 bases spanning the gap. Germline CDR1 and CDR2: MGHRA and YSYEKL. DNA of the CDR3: TGCGCCAGCAGCCTCGACGTGATAGACTATGGCTACACCTTC. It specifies CASSLDVIDYGYTF.